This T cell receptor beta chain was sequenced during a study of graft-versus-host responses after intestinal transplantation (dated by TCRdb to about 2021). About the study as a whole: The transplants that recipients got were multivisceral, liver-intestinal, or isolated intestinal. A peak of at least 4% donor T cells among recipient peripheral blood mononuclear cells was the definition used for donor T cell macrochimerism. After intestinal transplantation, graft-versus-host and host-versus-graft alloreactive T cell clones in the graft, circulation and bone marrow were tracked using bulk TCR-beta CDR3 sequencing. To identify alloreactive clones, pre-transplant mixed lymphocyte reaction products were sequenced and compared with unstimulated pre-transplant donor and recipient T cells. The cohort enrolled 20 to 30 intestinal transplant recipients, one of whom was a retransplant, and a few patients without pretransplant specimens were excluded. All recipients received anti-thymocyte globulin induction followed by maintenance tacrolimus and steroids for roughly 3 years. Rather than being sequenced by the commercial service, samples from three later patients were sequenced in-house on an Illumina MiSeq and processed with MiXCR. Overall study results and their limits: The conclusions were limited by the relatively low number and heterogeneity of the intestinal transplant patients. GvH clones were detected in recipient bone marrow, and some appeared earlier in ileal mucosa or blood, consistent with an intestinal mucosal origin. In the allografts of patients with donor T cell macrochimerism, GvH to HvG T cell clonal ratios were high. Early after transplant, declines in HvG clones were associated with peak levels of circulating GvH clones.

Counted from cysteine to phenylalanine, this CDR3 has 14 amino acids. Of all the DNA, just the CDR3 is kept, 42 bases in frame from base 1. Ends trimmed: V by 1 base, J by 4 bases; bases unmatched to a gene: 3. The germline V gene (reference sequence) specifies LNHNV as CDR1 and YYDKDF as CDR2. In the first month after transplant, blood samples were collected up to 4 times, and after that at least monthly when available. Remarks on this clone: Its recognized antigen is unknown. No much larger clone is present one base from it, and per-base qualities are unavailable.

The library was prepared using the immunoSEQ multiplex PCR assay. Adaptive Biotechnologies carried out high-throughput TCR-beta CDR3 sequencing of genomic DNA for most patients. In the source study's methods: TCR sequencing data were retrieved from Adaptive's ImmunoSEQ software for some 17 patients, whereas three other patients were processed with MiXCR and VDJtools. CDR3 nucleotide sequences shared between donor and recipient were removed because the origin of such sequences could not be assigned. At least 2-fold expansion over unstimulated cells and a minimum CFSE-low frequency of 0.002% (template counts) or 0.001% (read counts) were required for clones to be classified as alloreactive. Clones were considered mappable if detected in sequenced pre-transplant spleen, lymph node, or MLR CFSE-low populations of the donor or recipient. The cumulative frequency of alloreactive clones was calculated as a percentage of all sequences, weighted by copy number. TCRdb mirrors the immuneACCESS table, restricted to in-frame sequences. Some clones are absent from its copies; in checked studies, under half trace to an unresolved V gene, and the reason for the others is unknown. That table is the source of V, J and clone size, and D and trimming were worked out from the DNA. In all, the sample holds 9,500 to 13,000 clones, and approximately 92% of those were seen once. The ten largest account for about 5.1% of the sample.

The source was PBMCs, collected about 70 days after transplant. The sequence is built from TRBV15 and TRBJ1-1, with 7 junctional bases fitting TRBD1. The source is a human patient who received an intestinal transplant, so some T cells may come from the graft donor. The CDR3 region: CATSRVGGGTEAFF. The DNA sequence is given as TGTGCCACCAGCAGAGTAGGGGGCGGCACTGAAGCTTTCTTT.